This record covers a single TCR beta chain. This specimen belongs to a study of blood T cell repertoires in COVID-19. Across the whole study: The cDNA or gDNA used as material had been derived from T cells, B-cell-depleted T cells, or PBMCs.

Losses at the gene ends were 0 bases for V and 3 bases for J; bases not matched to a gene: 3. CDR1 and CDR2 (germline): SGHRS, YFSETQ. CDR3 length: 14 residues. TCRdb's copy holds only in-frame clones and misses some; the assay was immunoSEQ multiplex PCR. This table holds tens of thousands of clones, 83% found once. The V gene is TRBV5-1, the J gene TRBJ2-7, with TRBD2 identical over 7 bases. Source material: peripheral blood. This clonotype originated in an elderly man with acute or convalescent COVID-19. CDR3 region: CASSLGGTNYEQYF. The DNA of the CDR3 is TGCGCCAGCAGCTTGGGCGGGACTAACTACGAGCAGTACTTC.